This T cell receptor (beta chain) appears in the sequencing data of a study of breast tumors, draining lymph nodes, adjacent tissues. Findings and caveats of the study: The data were judged consistent with most tumor T cells coming from lymph node and expanding in tumor.

Axillary draining lymph nodes of breast cancer patients supplied the node samples. A remark on this clonotype: The antigen is unknown.

Each CDR3 protein gets one entry after TCRdb re-called the multiplex PCR reads with MiXCR. The sample lists 85,000 to 130,000 distinct CDR3 sequences, 30% occurring once. The germline gives CDR1 SGHVS, CDR2 FQNEAQ. The CDR3 totals 15 residues. The V and J ends lost 0 bases and 4 bases, in that order; junction bases with no gene match: 5. This TCR was recovered from a female donor with breast cancer. Some clones in this sample may be carry-over from other donors' samples. The chain combines TRBV7-8 with TRBJ2-5; 7 bases agree with TRBD1. Sequencing used axillary lymph node tissue. The CDR3 spells CASSLAVRGRETQYF. DNA of the CDR3: TGTGCCAGCAGCTTAGCTGTGAGGGGGCGAGAGACCCAGTACTTC. The entire variable domain, with the rest obtained from reference TRBV7-8 and TRBJ2-5, is as follows: GAGVSQSPRYKVAKRGQDVALRCDPISGHVSLFWYQQALGQGPEFLTYFQNEAQLDKSGLPSDRFFAERPEGSVSTLKIQRTQQEDSAVYLCASSLAVRGRETQYFGPGTRLLVL.